The 18 T cell receptor beta chains given below trace back to one sample, sequenced in a study of blood T cell repertoires in COVID-19. The table came from immunoSEQ multiplex PCR; TCRdb's copy has only in-frame clones and leaves some out. The repertoire holds under 300,000 clones, with more than 60% as singletons. Sequenced input: peripheral blood. The origin of the receptors is a woman aged 35 to 49 with active or convalescent COVID-19.

V usage is TRBV9 and J usage is TRBJ2-7; D unclear. Germline loops: CDR1 SGDLS, CDR2 YYNGEE. V lost 4 bases, J lost 2 bases, and 13 bases lay in between. The CDR3 contains 14 residues. CDR3: CASSYREAPYEQYF. CDR3 bases: TGTGCCAGCAGCTATAGAGAAGCTCCCTACGAGCAGTACTTC.

The V call is TRBV5-4, the J call TRBJ1-2, with TRBD1 as a possible D gene (5 bases). The germline V and J ends were trimmed by 0 bases and 4 bases, with 16 bases remaining between them. The CDR3 consists of 16 residues. The germline V gene has CDR1 SGHNT and CDR2 YYREEE (reference sequence). CDR3 in DNA: TGTGCCAGCAGCTTGGTACGGGCCCATACAGGCTATGGCTACACCTTC. It encodes CASSLVRAHTGYGYTF.

The V and J genes are TRBV5-1 and TRBJ1-3; 7 bases map to TRBD1. The V gene's germline CDR1 is SGHRS and CDR2 YFSETQ. CDR3 size: 15 residues. Trimming removed 4 bases from V and 7 bases from J; junction bases left unmatched: 11. The CDR3 region has the DNA TGCGCCAGCAGCGCCGGGGACAGTACGTGGAACACCATATATTTT. Amino acids: CASSAGDSTWNTIYF.

The rearrangement links TRBV2 to TRBJ1-1; 7 bases are shared with TRBD1. The J segment lost 6 bases and the V segment lost 1 base, leaving 5 bases of the junction unmatched. This CDR3 is 14 amino acids long. Germline lookup yields CDR1 SNHLY and CDR2 FYNNEI. In DNA form, the CDR3 reads TGTGCCAGCAGTGAAGTTCTCAGGGGGGCTGAAGCTTTCTTT. As protein: CASSEVLRGAEAFF.

The V gene is TRBV15, the J gene TRBJ1-6; D is unclear. The germline V gene has CDR1 LNHNV and CDR2 YYDKDF (reference sequence). V dropped 0 bases and J dropped 8 bases, with 14 bases sitting between them. The CDR3 loop spans 16 amino acids. Here the CDR3 DNA reads TGTGCCACCAGCAGAGAAAACTCCCCGGAGGATTCACCCCTCCACTTT. This translates into CATSRENSPEDSPLHF. Full variable domain (remainder filled in from reference TRBV15 and TRBJ1-6): DAMVIQNPRYQVTQFGKPVTLSCSQTLNHNVMYWYQQKSSQAPKLLFHYYDKDFNNEADTPDNFQSRRPNTSFCFLDIRSPGLGDTAMYLCATSRENSPEDSPLHFGNGTRLTVT.

The chain carries TRBV2 and TRBJ1-4, with D possibly being TRBD1 (5 bases). The V and J ends lost 6 bases and 4 bases respectively, with 6 bases between them. The length of the CDR3 is 12 residues. The V gene's germline CDR1 is SNHLY and CDR2 FYNNEI. In nucleotides, the CDR3 is TGTGCCAGCAGGGGACTTAATGAAAAACTGTTTTTT. It yields the protein CASRGLNEKLFF.

This chain uses TRBV5-6 with TRBJ2-7; D is possibly TRBD1 (6 bases). The V gene's germline CDR1 is SGHDT and CDR2 YYEEEE. V lost 4 bases and J 5 bases, leaving 16 bases between the germline ends. This CDR3 has 14 amino acids. Written as DNA, the CDR3 is TGTGCCAGCAGCCATGTCAGGGGATCAAACGAGCAGTACTTC. It encodes CASSHVRGSNEQYF.

The V and J genes are TRBV18 and TRBJ2-3; 9 bases align to TRBD1. Germline CDR1 reads KGHSH; CDR2 reads LQKENI. The CDR3 extends over 15 amino acids. V gave up 3 bases and J gave up 4 bases; unmatched junction bases: 5. The CDR3 nucleotides are TGTGCCAGCTCACCTAGGACAGGGGCTGCAGATACGCAGTATTTT. This gives the protein CASSPRTGAADTQYF.

The chain carries TRBV5-6 and TRBJ2-3, with 11 nucleotides matching TRBD1. Looked up from germline, CDR1 is SGHDT and CDR2 is YYEEEE. CDR3 length: 17 residues. The junction had 11 bases not matched to a gene; V was cut back by 2 bases and J by 6 bases. In DNA form, the CDR3 reads TGTGCCAGCAGCTTCAGCCCGGGACAGGGGGTGGCGGATACGCAGTATTTT. Protein product: CASSFSPGQGVADTQYF.

The rearrangement joins TRBV27 to TRBJ1-2; TRBD1 might be the D (5 bases). CDR1 and CDR2 (germline): MNHEY, SMNVEV (reference sequence). CDR3 size: 13 residues. Trimming pared 2 bases from V and 5 bases from J, leaving 9 bases between. Here the CDR3 reads CASSLIGEYGYTF. In DNA form, the CDR3 reads TGTGCCAGCAGTTTAATAGGGGAATATGGCTACACCTTC.

The V call is TRBV19, the J call TRBJ1-3, with unresolved D. Trimming removed 1 base at V and 0 bases at J, with 10 bases between. This CDR3 contains 16 residues. Germline CDR1 and CDR2: LNHDA and SQIVND (reference sequence). The CDR3 DNA reads TGTGCCAGTAGTATAGGAGGGCGGTCCTCTGGAAACACCATATATTTT. Amino acid sequence: CASSIGGRSSGNTIYF.

The rearrangement joins TRBV27 to TRBJ1-1; tentatively, D is TRBD1 (5 bases). This CDR3 has 16 residues. Looked up from germline, CDR1 is MNHEY and CDR2 is SMNVEV (reference sequence). Trimming removed 3 bases from V and 0 bases from J, with 14 bases in between. The CDR3 nucleotides are TGTGCCAGCAGTTTGGTCGGGGGTTATATGAACACTGAAGCTTTCTTT. It specifies CASSLVGGYMNTEAFF.

This sequence joins TRBV25-1 and TRBJ2-1, with TRBD2 as a possible D gene (5 bases). The CDR3 totals 15 residues. In germline, CDR1 is MGHDK, CDR2 SYGVNS. Trimming took 8 bases from V and 0 from J, leaving 14 bases between them. CDR3 region: CASSGLTSSYNEQFF. Written as DNA, the CDR3 is TGTGCCAGCTCTGGACTGACAAGCTCCTACAATGAGCAGTTCTTC. Looking up the rest from reference TRBV25-1 and TRBJ2-1 gives the full variable domain: EADIYQTPRYLVIGTGKKITLECSQTMGHDKMYWYQQDPGMELHLIHYSYGVNSTEKGDLSSESTVSRIRTEHFPLTLESARPSHTSQYLCASSGLTSSYNEQFFGPGTRLTVL.

This clone occurred once. The J gene is TRBJ1-5, the V gene TRBV28; perhaps TRBD1 as D (6 bases). Trimming removed 5 bases at V and 6 bases at J, with 20 bases between. The CDR3 is 16 residues long. The germline V gene has CDR1 MDHEN and CDR2 SYDVKM. DNA of the CDR3: TGTGCCAGCAGTCCCTCTTCGGGGGGGCCTTTTCAGCCCCAGCATTTT. Translating it yields CASSPSSGGPFQPQHF.

The chain employs TRBV18 and TRBJ1-1; no definite D call. The V end was cut by 2 bases, the J end by 4 bases, with 26 bases between. Germline V gene data show CDR1 as KGHSH and CDR2 as LQKENI. The CDR3 spans 19 residues. The CDR3 DNA reads as TGTGCCAGCTCACCAGAGGAGACAAGTTCAATGAGAGGGATCACTGAAGCTTTCTTT. Its protein is CASSPEETSSMRGITEAFF.

The chain employs TRBV3-1 (or the pseudogene TRBV3-2) and TRBJ2-5, with 9 bases lining up with TRBD2. V lost 1 base, J lost 4 bases, and 4 bases stayed unmatched. This CDR3 spans 15 amino acids. The V gene's germline CDR1 is LGHDT and CDR2 YNNKEL (reference sequence). CDR3 sequence (DNA): TGTGCCAGCAGCCAAGGGACTAGCGAAGGAGAGACCCAGTACTTC. It encodes CASSQGTSEGETQYF.

The chain joins TRBV20-1 to TRBJ2-2, with a possible D match to TRBD1 (6 bases). In germline, CDR1 is DFQATT, CDR2 SNEGSKA (reference sequence). V lost 3 bases to trimming and J lost 6 bases, with 11 bases between them. This CDR3 has 13 residues. CDR3 loop: CSASQGLAGELFF. The CDR3 DNA sequence: TGCAGTGCTAGTCAGGGGTTGGCCGGGGAGCTGTTTTTT.

The genes are TRBV9 and TRBJ2-5, with D possibly TRBD1 on 6 matching bases. V was shortened by 4 bases and J by 3 bases, with 16 bases between the two germline ends. Germline assignment: CDR1 SGDLS and CDR2 YYNGEE. The CDR3 spans 15 residues. The CDR3 sequence is CASSLKGVREETQYF. In DNA form, the CDR3 reads TGTGCCAGCAGCCTAAAGGGGGTGAGGGAAGAGACCCAGTACTTC.